The 10 T cell receptor beta chains given below trace back to one sample, sequenced in a study of T cell responses to AZD1222 COVID-19 vaccine. Profiling relied on immunoSEQ multiplex PCR, and the TCRdb table lists in-frame clones only, not all of them. The sample shows about 45,000 clones, 75% to 90% of them seen only once. Sequences were derived from peripheral blood, sampled 28 days after the second AZD1222 dose. These receptor sequences come from an adult who received the AZD1222 COVID-19 vaccine.

The chain is built from TRBV30 and TRBJ1-1; D remains ambiguous. Germline V CDR1 and CDR2: GTSNPN, SVGIG (reference sequence). The CDR3 covers 12 residues. Trimming cost V 0 bases and J 1 base, with 3 bases left between them. The CDR3 loop reads CAWSVKNTEAFF. The CDR3 region has the DNA TGTGCCTGGAGTGTTAAGAACACTGAAGCTTTCTTT.

The chain couples TRBV4-1 to TRBJ2-7, with D unclear. Per the germline V gene, CDR1 is MGHRA and CDR2 is YSYEKL. Trimming cost V 4 bases and J 7 bases, with 17 bases left between them. The CDR3 has 14 residues. DNA for the CDR3: TGCGCCAGCAGCCCAGGCGAGGCCCTGAGGGAGCAGTACTTC. Translated, it gives CASSPGEALREQYF.

The chain is built from TRBV7-3 and TRBJ2-3; no reliable D call. The CDR3 totals 13 residues. Trimming took off 3 bases at V and 7 bases at J, with 11 bases between the two ends. CDR1 SGHTA and CDR2 FQGTGA come from the germline V gene. The DNA for the CDR3 is TGTGCCAGCAGCTTCCTTAGTGAGAATACGCAGTATTTT. Its protein product is CASSFLSENTQYF.

The V gene is TRBV3-1 (or the pseudogene TRBV3-2), the J gene TRBJ1-2; D unresolved. This CDR3 comprises 14 residues. Per germline, CDR1 LGHDT and CDR2 YNNKEL (reference sequence). Trimming shortened V by 3 bases and J by 4 bases, and 12 bases separated the two germline ends. CDR3 sequence reads: CASSHRTVIYGYTF. Here the CDR3 DNA reads TGTGCCAGCAGCCACCGGACGGTTATCTATGGCTACACCTTC.

The chain couples TRBV18 to TRBJ2-5, with 9 bases lining up with TRBD1. Germline loops: CDR1 KGHSH, CDR2 LQKENI. The length of the CDR3 is 17 residues. V dropped 2 bases and J dropped 1; count of bases not matched to a gene: 8. The CDR3 region is CASSPSTGGVGQETQYF. CDR3 bases: TGTGCCAGCTCACCAAGTACAGGGGGCGTCGGCCAAGAGACCCAGTACTTC.

The V and J genes are TRBV7-9 and TRBJ1-2, with a possible D match to TRBD1 (6 bases). The CDR3 extends over 14 amino acids. V dropped 5 bases and J dropped 0 bases, with 10 bases sitting between them. Germline loops: CDR1 SEHNR, CDR2 FQNEAQ (reference sequence). The CDR3 loop is CASSRDIANYGYTF. Written as DNA, the CDR3 is TGTGCCAGCAGCAGGGACATCGCTAACTATGGCTACACCTTC.

CDR3 region: CAISQGPEVSYEQYF. Written as DNA, the CDR3 is TGTGCCATCAGTCAAGGACCAGAGGTATCCTACGAGCAGTACTTC. The chain employs TRBV10-3 and TRBJ2-7; no firm D call. Germline V gene lookup returns CDR1 ENHRY and CDR2 SYGVKD. V was trimmed by 5 bases and J by 1 base, leaving 15 bases between them. There are 15 residues in the CDR3.

This chain uses TRBV30 with TRBJ2-7, with a weak D call TRBD2 (6 bases). With 1 base removed from V and 3 bases from J, the gap between germline ends came to 10 bases. The length of the CDR3 is 13 residues. Germline-derived CDR1 and CDR2 are GTSNPN and SVGIG (reference sequence). This CDR3 reads CAWSEGLSYEQYF. The DNA for the CDR3 is TGTGCCTGGAGTGAGGGACTGAGCTACGAGCAGTACTTC.

The rearrangement uses TRBV2 and TRBJ1-4; D unclear. Deletions cut 7 bases from V and 6 bases from J, with 15 bases between. The CDR3 has 14 amino acids. The germline gives CDR1 SNHLY, CDR2 FYNNEI. Here the CDR3 DNA reads TGTGCCAGCATAAAATCAGGAAAGGATGAAAAACTGTTTTTT. As protein: CASIKSGKDEKLFF.

This CDR3 is CASSEVRGVRTDTQYF. The DNA for the CDR3 is TGTGCCAGCAGTGAAGTTAGGGGGGTACGAACAGATACGCAGTATTTT. V and J are TRBV6-1 and TRBJ2-3; D is perhaps TRBD1 or TRBD2 (6 bases each). Germline CDR1 reads MNHNS; CDR2 reads SASEGT. Deletions cut 1 base from V and 3 bases from J, with 14 bases between. CDR3 size: 16 residues.